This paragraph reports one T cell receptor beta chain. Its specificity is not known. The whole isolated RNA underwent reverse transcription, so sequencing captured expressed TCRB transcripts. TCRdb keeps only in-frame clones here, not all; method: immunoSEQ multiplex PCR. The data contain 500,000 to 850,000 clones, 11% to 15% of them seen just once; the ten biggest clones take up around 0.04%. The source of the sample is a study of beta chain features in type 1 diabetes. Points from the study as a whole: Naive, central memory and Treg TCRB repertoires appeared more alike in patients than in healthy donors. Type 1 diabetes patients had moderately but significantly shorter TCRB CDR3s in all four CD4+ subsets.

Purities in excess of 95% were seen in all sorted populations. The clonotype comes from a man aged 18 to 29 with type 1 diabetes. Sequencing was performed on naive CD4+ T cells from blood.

DNA of the CDR3: TGTGCCAGCAGCCCCCGACGGTTCTCCTACGAGCAGTACTTC. Its translation is CASSPRRFSYEQYF. The chain recombines TRBV7-9 with TRBJ2-7; D is uncertain. The CDR3 sequence is 14 residues long. Trimming took 5 bases from V and 0 from J, leaving 11 bases between them. Germline V gene lookup returns CDR1 SEHNR and CDR2 FQNEAQ (reference sequence).